Described below is a single T cell receptor beta chain sequence and its context. The CDR3 runs 16 residues. V lost 3 bases and J lost 8; bases outside the gene matches: 14. Germline CDR1 SGHNT, CDR2 YYREEE (reference sequence). Original processing notes: The assay estimated nucleated cells by amplifying reference gene primers. TCRdb's table, derived via immunoSEQ multiplex PCR, lists solely in-frame clones and lacks some. V, J and clone size derive from that table, while D and trimming were established from the DNA sequence. This sample has approximately 62,000 clones, with under 85% found just once. The sample comes from a study of blood T cell repertoires in COVID-19. Whole-study context: Acute and convalescent COVID-19 specimens originated in the United States, Italy and Spain. The analysed material was cDNA or gDNA that came from T cells, B-cell-depleted T cells, or PBMCs.

The chain employs TRBV5-4 and TRBJ2-1; TRBD2 matches 7 bases. The sequence was collected from a woman in her forties or fifties with active or convalescent COVID-19. Sequencing used peripheral blood. DNA for the CDR3: TGTGCCAGCAGCTGGCCACCGGGTAGCGGGCGGGATGAGCAGTTCTTC. As protein: CASSWPPGSGRDEQFF. Full variable domain (remainder filled in from reference TRBV5-4 and TRBJ2-1): ETGVTQSPTHLIKTRGQQVTLRCSSQSGHNTVSWYQQALGQGPQFIFQYYREEENGRGNFPPRFSGLQFPNYSSELNVNALELDDSALYLCASSWPPGSGRDEQFFGPGTRLTVL.